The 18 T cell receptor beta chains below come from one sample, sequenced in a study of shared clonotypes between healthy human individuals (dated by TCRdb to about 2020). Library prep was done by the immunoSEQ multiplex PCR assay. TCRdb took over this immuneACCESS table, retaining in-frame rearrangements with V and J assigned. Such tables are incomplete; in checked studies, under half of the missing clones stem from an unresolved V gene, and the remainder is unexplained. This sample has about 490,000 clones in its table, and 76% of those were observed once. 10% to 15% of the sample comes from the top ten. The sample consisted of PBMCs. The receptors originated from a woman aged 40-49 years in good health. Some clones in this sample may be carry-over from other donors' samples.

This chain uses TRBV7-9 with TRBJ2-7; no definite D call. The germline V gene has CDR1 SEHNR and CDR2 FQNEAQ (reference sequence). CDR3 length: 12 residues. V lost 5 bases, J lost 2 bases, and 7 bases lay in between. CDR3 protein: CASSDLTYEQYF. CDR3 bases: TGTGCCAGCAGCGACCTTACCTACGAGCAGTACTTC.

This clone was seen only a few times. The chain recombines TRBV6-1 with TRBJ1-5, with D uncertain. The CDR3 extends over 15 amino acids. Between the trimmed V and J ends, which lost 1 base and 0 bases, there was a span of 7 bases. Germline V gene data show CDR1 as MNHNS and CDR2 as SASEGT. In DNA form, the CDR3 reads TGTGCCAGCAGTGAAGTCCTGAATAGCAATCAGCCCCAGCATTTT. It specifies CASSEVLNSNQPQHF.

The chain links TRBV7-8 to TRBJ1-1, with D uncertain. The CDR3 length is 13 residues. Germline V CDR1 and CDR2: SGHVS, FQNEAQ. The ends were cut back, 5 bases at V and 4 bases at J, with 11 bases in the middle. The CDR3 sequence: CASSPQVSTEAFF. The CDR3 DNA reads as TGTGCCAGCAGCCCCCAAGTTAGCACTGAAGCTTTCTTT.

The CDR3 nucleotides are TGTGCCAGTAGTACACAGGGGAGAACTGAAGCTTTCTTT. Encoded protein: CASSTQGRTEAFF. The chain uses TRBV19 and TRBJ1-1, with TRBD1 matching over 7 bases. Trimming cost V 4 bases and J 5 bases; bases outside gene matches: 4. The CDR3 runs 13 residues. In germline, CDR1 is LNHDA, CDR2 SQIVND (reference sequence). Full variable domain (remainder filled in from reference TRBV19 and TRBJ1-1): DGGITQSPKYLFRKEGQNVTLSCEQNLNHDAMYWYRQDPGQGLRLIYYSQIVNDFQKGDIAEGYSVSREKKESFPLTVTSAQKNPTAFYLCASSTQGRTEAFFGQGTRLTVV.

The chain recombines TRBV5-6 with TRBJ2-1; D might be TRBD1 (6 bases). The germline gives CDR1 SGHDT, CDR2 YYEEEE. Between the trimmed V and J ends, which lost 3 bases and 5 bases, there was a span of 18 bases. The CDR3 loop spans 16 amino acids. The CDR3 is CASSSGWDNRDNEQFF. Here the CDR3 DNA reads TGTGCCAGCAGCTCCGGCTGGGACAATAGAGACAATGAGCAGTTCTTC.

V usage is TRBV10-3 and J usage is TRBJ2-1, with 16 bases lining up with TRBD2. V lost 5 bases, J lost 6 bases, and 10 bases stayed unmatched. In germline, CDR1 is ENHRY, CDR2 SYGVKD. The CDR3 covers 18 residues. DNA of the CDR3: TGTGCCATCAGTCCGGGACTAGCGGGAGGGGGGGGCCCCAATGAGCAGTTCTTC. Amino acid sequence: CAISPGLAGGGGPNEQFF.

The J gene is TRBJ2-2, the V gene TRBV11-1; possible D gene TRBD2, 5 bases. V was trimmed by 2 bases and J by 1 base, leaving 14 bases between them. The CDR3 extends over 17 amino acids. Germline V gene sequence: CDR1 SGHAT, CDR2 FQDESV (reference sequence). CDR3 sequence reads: CASSLFRGHGNTGELFF. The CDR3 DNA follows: TGTGCCAGCAGCTTATTCCGGGGTCATGGGAACACCGGGGAGCTGTTTTTT.

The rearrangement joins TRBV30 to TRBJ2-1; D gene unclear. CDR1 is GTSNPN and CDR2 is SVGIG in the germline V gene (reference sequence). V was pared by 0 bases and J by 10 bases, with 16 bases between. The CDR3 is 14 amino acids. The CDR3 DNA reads TGTGCCTGGAGTGTAGGATTGGGTCCCGGGGAGCAGTTCTTC. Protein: CAWSVGLGPGEQFF. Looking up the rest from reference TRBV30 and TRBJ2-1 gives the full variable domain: SQTIHQWPATLVQPVGSPLSLECTVEGTSNPNLYWYRQAAGRGLQLLFYSVGIGQISSEVPQNLSASRPQDRQFILSSKKLLLSDSGFYLCAWSVGLGPGEQFFGPGTRLTVL.

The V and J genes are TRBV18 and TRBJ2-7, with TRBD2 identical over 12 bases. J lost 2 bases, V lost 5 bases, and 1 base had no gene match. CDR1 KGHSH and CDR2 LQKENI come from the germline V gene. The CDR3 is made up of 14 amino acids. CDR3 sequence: CASSASGRAYEQYF. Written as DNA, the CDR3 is TGTGCCAGCTCAGCTAGCGGGAGGGCCTACGAGCAGTACTTC.

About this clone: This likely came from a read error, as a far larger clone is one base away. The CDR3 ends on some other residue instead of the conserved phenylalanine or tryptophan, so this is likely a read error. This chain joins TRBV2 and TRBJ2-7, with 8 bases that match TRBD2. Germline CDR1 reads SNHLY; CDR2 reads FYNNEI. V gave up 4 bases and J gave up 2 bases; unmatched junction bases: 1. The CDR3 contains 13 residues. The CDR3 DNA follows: TGTGCCAGCAGTGCGGGAGGGGCCTACGAGCAGTACTCC. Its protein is CASSAGGAYEQYS.

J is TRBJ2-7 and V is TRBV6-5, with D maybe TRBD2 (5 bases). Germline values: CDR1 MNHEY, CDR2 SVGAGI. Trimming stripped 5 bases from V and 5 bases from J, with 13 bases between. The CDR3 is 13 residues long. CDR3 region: CASSASGSHEQYF. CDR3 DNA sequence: TGTGCCAGCAGTGCATCGGGGTCCCACGAGCAGTACTTC.

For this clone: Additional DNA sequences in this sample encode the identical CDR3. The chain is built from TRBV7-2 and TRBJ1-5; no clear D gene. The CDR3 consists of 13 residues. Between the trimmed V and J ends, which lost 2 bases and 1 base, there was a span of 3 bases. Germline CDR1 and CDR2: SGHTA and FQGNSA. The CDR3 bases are TGTGCCAGCAGCTTAAGGAGCAATCAGCCCCAGCATTTT. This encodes CASSLRSNQPQHF.

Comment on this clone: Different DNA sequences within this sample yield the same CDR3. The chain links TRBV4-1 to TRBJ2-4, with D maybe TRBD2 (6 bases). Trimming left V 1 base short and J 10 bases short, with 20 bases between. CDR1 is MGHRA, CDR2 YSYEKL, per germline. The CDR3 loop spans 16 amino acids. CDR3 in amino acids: CASSQGRVGGTNIQYF. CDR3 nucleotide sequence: TGCGCCAGCAGCCAAGGAAGGGTCGGGGGTACAAATATTCAGTACTTC.

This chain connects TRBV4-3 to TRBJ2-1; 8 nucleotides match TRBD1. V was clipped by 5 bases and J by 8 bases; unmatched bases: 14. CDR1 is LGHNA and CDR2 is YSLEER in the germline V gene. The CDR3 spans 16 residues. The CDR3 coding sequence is TGCGCCAGCAGCTATTATCACAGGGGGAAGTACGATGAGCAGTTCTTC. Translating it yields CASSYYHRGKYDEQFF.

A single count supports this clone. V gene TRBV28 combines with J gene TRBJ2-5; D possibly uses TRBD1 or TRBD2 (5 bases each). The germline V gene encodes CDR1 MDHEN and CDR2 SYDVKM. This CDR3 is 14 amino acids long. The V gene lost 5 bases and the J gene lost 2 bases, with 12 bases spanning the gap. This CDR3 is CASSTYGGQETQYF. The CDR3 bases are TGTGCCAGCAGTACCTATGGGGGTCAAGAGACCCAGTACTTC. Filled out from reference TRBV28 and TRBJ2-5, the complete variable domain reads DVKVTQSSRYLVKRTGEKVFLECVQDMDHENMFWYRQDPGLGLRLIYFSYDVKMKEKGDIPEGYSVSREKKERFSLILESASTNQTSMYLCASSTYGGQETQYFGPGTRLLVL.

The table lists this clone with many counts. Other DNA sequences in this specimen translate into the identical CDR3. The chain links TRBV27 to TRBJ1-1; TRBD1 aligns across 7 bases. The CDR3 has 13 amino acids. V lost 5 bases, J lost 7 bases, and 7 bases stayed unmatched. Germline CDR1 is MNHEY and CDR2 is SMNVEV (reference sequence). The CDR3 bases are TGTGCCAGCAGTCCCCGGACAGGCCGTGAAGCTTTCTTT. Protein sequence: CASSPRTGREAFF.

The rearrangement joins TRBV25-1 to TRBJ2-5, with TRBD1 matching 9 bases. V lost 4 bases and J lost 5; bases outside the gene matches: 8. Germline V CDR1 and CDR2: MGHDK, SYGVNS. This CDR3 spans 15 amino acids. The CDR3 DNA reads TGTGCCAGCAGTGCAGGGACAGGGCGCTCGGAGACCCAGTACTTC. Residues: CASSAGTGRSETQYF.

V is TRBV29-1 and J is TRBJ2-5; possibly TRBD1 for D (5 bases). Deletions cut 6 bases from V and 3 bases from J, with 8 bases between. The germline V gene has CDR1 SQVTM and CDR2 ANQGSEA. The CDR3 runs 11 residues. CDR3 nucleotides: TGCAGCGTCGGCAGGGAAGAGACCCAGTACTTC. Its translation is CSVGREETQYF.